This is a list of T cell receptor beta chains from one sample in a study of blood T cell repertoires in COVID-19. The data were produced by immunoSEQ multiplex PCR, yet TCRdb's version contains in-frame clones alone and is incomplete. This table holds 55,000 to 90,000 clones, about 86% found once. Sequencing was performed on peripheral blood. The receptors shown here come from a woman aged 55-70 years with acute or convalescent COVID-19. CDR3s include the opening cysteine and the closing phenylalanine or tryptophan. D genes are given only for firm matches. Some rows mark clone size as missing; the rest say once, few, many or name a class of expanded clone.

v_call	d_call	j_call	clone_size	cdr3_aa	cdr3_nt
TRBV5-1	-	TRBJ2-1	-	CASSLVGLGYNEQFF	TGCGCCAGCAGCTTGGTGGGACTGGGCTACAATGAGCAGTTCTTC
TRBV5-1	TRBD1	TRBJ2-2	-	CASSLRQGFPGELFF	TGCGCCAGCAGCTTGCGACAGGGGTTCCCCGGGGAGCTGTTTTTT
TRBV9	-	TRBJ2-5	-	CASSVDFGLAETQYF	TGTGCCAGCAGCGTAGACTTCGGTTTAGCGGAGACCCAGTACTTC
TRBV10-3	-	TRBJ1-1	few	CAISEPYRVSSAFF	TGTGCCATCAGTGAACCTTACAGGGTCTCATCGGCTTTCTTT
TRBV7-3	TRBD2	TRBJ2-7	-	CASSEEGLAGGSSYEQYF	TGTGCCAGCAGCGAGGAAGGACTAGCGGGGGGGAGCTCCTACGAGCAGTACTTC
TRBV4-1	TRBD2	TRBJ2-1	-	CASSQDPNSGGATYNEQFF	TGCGCCAGCAGCCAAGATCCGAATAGCGGGGGTGCCACCTACAATGAGCAGTTCTTC
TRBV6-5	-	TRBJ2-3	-	CASSQLATQYF	TGTGCCAGCAGTCAGCTAGCTACGCAGTATTTT
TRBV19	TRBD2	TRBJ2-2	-	CASTNVAGGPAGELFF	TGTGCCAGTACCAACGTAGCGGGGGGGCCGGCCGGGGAGCTGTTTTTT
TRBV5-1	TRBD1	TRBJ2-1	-	CASSLDVTGVMFF	TGCGCCAGCAGCTTGGACGTGACAGGGGTGATGTTCTTC
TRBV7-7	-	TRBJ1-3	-	CASSLSPGGAGNTIYF	TGTGCCAGCAGCCTTTCCCCAGGAGGGGCCGGAAACACCATATATTTT
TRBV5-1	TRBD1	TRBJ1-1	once	CASSWRQGGTEAFF	TGCGCCAGCAGCTGGAGACAGGGAGGCACTGAAGCTTTCTTT
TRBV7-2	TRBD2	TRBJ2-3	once	CASSFLAGVTDTQYF	TGTGCCAGCAGCTTCCTAGCGGGGGTCACAGATACGCAGTATTTT
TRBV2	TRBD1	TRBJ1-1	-	CAISRDRNTEAFF	TGTGCCATTAGCCGGGACAGGAACACTGAAGCTTTCTTT
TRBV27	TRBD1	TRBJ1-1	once	CASSPPPQGGIGKAFF	TGTGCCAGCAGTCCCCCCCCACAGGGGGGTATAGGGAAAGCTTTCTTT
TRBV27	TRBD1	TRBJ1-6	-	CASSGTANSPLHF	TGTGCCAGCAGCGGGACAGCAAATTCACCCCTCCACTTT
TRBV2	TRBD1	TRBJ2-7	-	CASSEDRGRYEQYF	TGTGCCAGCAGTGAAGACAGGGGCAGGTACGAGCAGTACTTC
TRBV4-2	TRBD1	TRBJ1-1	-	CASSPGQPGETEAFF	TGTGCCAGCAGCCCGGGACAGCCAGGAGAAACTGAAGCTTTCTTT
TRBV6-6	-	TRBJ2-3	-	CASNDRTHDTQYF	TGTGCCAGCAACGACAGGACGCACGATACGCAGTATTTT
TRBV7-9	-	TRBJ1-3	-	CASSLSTGRSGGNTIYF	TGTGCCAGCAGCTTATCCACCGGGCGATCGGGAGGAAACACCATATATTTT
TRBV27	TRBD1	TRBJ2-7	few	CASSSPGQGSDEQYF	TGTGCCAGCAGTTCACCGGGACAGGGGTCTGACGAGCAGTACTTC
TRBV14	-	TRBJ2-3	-	CASSQVPRLQYTDTQYF	TGTGCCAGCAGCCAAGTACCTAGGCTGCAATACACAGATACGCAGTATTTT
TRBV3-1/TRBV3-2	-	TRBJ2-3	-	CASSQSSGVRTDTQYF	TGTGCCAGCAGCCAGTCCTCAGGGGTTCGCACAGATACGCAGTATTTT
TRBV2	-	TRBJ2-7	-	CASMGGQNEQYF	TGTGCCAGCATGGGGGGGCAGAACGAGCAGTACTTC
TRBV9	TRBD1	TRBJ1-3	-	CASSQTSGTGVQGNTIYF	TGTGCCAGCAGCCAAACTTCCGGGACAGGGGTGCAGGGAAACACCATATATTTT
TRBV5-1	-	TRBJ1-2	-	CASSWGRSNYGYTF	TGCGCCAGCAGCTGGGGGCGCAGCAACTATGGCTACACCTTC
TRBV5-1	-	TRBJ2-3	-	CASSLGLATDTQYF	TGCGCCAGCAGCTTGGGGCTAGCGACAGATACGCAGTATTTT
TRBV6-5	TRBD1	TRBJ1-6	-	CASGTVSPLHF	TGTGCCAGCGGGACAGTTTCACCCCTCCACTTT
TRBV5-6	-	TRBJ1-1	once	CASSLVHLSNTEAFF	TGTGCCAGCAGCTTGGTTCACCTGAGCAACACTGAAGCTTTCTTT
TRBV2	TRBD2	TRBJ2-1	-	CASSDGGSREQFF	TGTGCCAGCAGTGACGGGGGGTCGAGGGAGCAGTTCTTC
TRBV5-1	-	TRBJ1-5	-	CASSARTQQSNSNQPQHF	TGCGCCAGCAGCGCCCGGACACAGCAGAGTAATAGCAATCAGCCCCAGCATTTT
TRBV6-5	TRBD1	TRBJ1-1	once	CASSYSWTGNTEAFF	TGTGCCAGCAGTTACTCCTGGACAGGGAACACTGAAGCTTTCTTT
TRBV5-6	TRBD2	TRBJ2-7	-	CASSPRTSGGGGEQYF	TGTGCCAGCAGCCCCCGGACTAGCGGGGGGGGTGGCGAGCAGTACTTC
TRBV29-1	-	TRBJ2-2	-	CSVDQGQEGTGELFF	TGCAGCGTTGATCAGGGGCAAGAGGGCACCGGGGAGCTGTTTTTT
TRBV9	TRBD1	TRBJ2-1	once	CASSQQGINEQFF	TGTGCCAGCAGCCAACAGGGGATCAATGAGCAGTTCTTC
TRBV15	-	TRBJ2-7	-	CATSPQGSLLEQYF	TGTGCCACCAGCCCACAGGGAAGCCTCCTAGAGCAGTACTTC
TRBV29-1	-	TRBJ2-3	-	CSVGGGGSGDTQYF	TGCAGCGTTGGGGGTGGAGGGTCGGGAGATACGCAGTATTTT
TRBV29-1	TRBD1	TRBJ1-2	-	CSVGQGLGYGYTF	TGCAGCGTTGGACAGGGCCTCGGCTATGGCTACACCTTC
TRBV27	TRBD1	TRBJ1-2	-	CASSPLRTGSNYGYTF	TGTGCCAGCAGTCCCCTTCGGACAGGGTCTAACTATGGCTACACCTTC
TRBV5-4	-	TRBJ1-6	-	CASSTDNSPLHF	TGTGCCAGCAGCACTGATAATTCACCCCTCCACTTT
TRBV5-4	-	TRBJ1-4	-	CASSPTSRVDEKLFF	TGTGCCAGCAGCCCAACGTCCAGGGTAGATGAAAAACTGTTTTTT
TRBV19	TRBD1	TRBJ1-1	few	CASTATGGSYRGTEAFF	TGTGCCAGTACTGCGACAGGGGGATCGTACAGGGGTACTGAAGCTTTCTTT
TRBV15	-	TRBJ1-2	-	CATKGAGNYGYTF	TGTGCCACCAAAGGGGCAGGAAACTATGGCTACACCTTC
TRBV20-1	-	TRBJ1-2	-	CSALGVYGYTF	TGCAGTGCTCTAGGGGTATATGGCTACACCTTC
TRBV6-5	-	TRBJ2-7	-	CASRATGYEQYF	TGTGCCAGCAGGGCAACGGGCTACGAGCAGTACTTC
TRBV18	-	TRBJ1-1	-	CASSYGQPGTEAFF	TGTGCCAGCTCATATGGACAGCCTGGGACTGAAGCTTTCTTT
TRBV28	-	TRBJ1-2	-	CASLPSPGVADYGYTF	TGTGCCAGCCTCCCCTCACCGGGGGTCGCAGACTATGGCTACACCTTC
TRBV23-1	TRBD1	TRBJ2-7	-	CASPSRTGEDEQYF	TGCGCCAGCCCCTCTAGGACAGGGGAAGACGAGCAGTACTTC
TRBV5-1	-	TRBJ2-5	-	CASSLDPGAKETQYF	TGCGCCAGCAGCTTGGACCCGGGAGCCAAAGAGACCCAGTACTTC
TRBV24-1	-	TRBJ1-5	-	CATVDRPILYSNQPQHF	TGTGCCACCGTAGACAGACCAATCTTATATAGCAATCAGCCCCAGCATTTT
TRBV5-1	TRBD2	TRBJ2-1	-	CASSPGLAGGPSYNEQFF	TGCGCCAGCAGCCCGGGACTAGCGGGGGGGCCTTCCTACAATGAGCAGTTCTTC
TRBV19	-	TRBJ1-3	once	CASSIRGAGNTIYF	TGTGCCAGTAGTATCCGGGGGGCTGGAAACACCATATATTTT
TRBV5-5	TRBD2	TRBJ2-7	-	CASSYRLAGGPDEQYF	TGTGCCAGCAGCTACCGACTAGCGGGGGGGCCGGACGAGCAGTACTTC